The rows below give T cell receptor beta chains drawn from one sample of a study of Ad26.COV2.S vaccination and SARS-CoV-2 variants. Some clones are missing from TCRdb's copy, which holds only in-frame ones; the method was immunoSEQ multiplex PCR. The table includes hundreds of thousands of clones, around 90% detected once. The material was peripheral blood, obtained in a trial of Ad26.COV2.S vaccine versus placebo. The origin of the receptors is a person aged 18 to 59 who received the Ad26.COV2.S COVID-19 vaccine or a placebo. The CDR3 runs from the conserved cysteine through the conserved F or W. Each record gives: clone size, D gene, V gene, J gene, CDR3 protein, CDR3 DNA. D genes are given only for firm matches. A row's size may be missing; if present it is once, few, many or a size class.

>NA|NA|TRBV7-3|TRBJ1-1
CASSETGTSNTEAFF
TGTGCCAGCAGCGAAACCGGGACCTCGAACACTGAAGCTTTCTTT
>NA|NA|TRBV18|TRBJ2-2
CASSPGISGELFF
TGTGCCAGCTCACCAGGGATATCGGGGGAGCTGTTTTTT
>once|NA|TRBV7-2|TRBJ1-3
CASSLTRWPSGNTIYF
TGTGCCAGCAGCCTGACGCGTTGGCCCTCTGGAAACACCATATATTTT
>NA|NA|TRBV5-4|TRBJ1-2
CASSLVSYGYTF
TGTGCCAGCAGCTTGGTCAGCTATGGCTACACCTTC
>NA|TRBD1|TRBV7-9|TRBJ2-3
CASSTDRVTDTQYF
TGTGCCAGCAGCACCGACAGGGTGACAGATACGCAGTATTTT
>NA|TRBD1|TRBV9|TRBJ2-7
CASSAPFGQGEDEQYF
TGTGCCAGCAGTGCCCCCTTTGGACAGGGCGAGGACGAGCAGTACTTC
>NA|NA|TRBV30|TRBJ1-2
CAWSGQQNYGYTF
TGTGCCTGGAGTGGTCAACAGAACTATGGCTACACCTTC
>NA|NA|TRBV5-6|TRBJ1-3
CASSFRRSSGNTIYF
TGTGCCAGCAGCTTTCGGCGAAGCTCTGGAAACACCATATATTTT
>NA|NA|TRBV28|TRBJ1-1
CASTSLGMNTEAFF
TGTGCCAGCACTTCATTGGGAATGAACACTGAAGCTTTCTTT
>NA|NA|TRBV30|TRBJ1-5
CAWGSGLGQPQHF
TGTGCCTGGGGGTCGGGGCTGGGACAGCCCCAGCATTTT
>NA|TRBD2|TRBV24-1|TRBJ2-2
CATSDFGTSATGGELFF
TGTGCCACCAGTGATTTTGGGACTAGCGCCACCGGCGGGGAGCTGTTTTTT
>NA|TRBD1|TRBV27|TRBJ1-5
CASSSTTGVKKPQHF
TGTGCCAGCAGTTCAACGACAGGGGTGAAAAAGCCCCAGCATTTT
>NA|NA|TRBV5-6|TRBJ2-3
CASSLIQSGDTQYF
TGTGCCAGCAGCTTGATCCAGTCAGGAGATACGCAGTATTTT
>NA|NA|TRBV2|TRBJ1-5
CASSERPGNSNQPQHF
TGTGCCAGCAGTGAAAGGCCCGGCAATAGCAATCAGCCCCAGCATTTT
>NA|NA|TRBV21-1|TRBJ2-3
CASSKDWRGGYTDTQYF
TGTGCCAGCAGCAAAGACTGGCGGGGGGGTTACACAGATACGCAGTATTTT
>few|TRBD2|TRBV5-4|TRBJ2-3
CASSSGTSGGALADTQYF
TGTGCCAGCAGCTCCGGGACTAGCGGGGGGGCCCTCGCAGATACGCAGTATTTT
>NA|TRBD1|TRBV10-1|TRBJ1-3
CASSDRTGGNTIYF
TGCGCCAGCAGTGACAGGACAGGAGGAAACACCATATATTTT
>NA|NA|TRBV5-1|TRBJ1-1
CASSSEGDRAFF
TGCGCCAGCAGCTCGGAGGGGGATCGGGCTTTCTTT
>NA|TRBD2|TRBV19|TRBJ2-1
CASSGGIEQFF
TGTGCCAGTAGCGGGGGGATTGAGCAGTTCTTC
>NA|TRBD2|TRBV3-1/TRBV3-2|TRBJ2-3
CASRTSGGTDTQYF
TGTGCCAGCAGGACTAGCGGGGGGACAGATACGCAGTATTTT
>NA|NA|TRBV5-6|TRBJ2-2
CASSRTGWSALNTGELFF
TGTGCCAGCAGCCGCACAGGGTGGTCGGCCCTGAACACCGGGGAGCTGTTTTTT
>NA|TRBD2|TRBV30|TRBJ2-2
CAWSGLAGGSYGELFF
TGTGCCTGGAGCGGACTAGCGGGAGGTTCGTACGGGGAGCTGTTTTTT
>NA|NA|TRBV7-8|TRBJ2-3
CASSLGAGDTQYF
TGTGCCAGCAGCTTAGGCGCGGGGGATACGCAGTATTTT
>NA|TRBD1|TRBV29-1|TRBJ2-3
CSRGQGIRDTQYF
TGCAGCCGAGGACAGGGGATCAGAGATACGCAGTATTTT
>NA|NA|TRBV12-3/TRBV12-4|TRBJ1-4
CASSLGAGEKLFF
TGTGCCAGCAGTTTAGGTGCCGGTGAAAAACTGTTTTTT
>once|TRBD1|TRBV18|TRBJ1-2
CASSRTGDGYTF
TGTGCCAGCTCCCGGACAGGGGATGGCTACACCTTC
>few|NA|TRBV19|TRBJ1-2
CASSMGPSGGYTF
TGTGCCAGTAGTATGGGACCATCAGGAGGGTACACCTTC
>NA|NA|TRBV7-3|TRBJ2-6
CASSFSGANVLTF
TGTGCCAGCAGCTTTTCTGGGGCCAACGTCCTGACTTTC
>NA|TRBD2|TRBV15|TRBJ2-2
CATSRGGLAGSTGELFF
TGTGCCACCAGCAGAGGTGGACTAGCGGGTTCCACCGGGGAGCTGTTTTTT
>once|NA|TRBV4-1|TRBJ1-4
CASSQGVRVLLETNEKLFF
TGCGCCAGCAGCCAAGGTGTCAGGGTCCTTTTGGAAACTAATGAAAAACTGTTTTTT
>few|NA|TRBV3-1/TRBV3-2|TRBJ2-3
CASSPQSLGISTDTQYF
TGTGCCAGCAGCCCCCAATCTTTGGGGATTAGCACAGATACGCAGTATTTT
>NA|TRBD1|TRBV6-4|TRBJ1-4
CASIRGAGTEEKLFF
TGTGCCAGCATAAGGGGGGCTGGGACAGAAGAAAAACTGTTTTTT
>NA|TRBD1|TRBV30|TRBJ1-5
CAWRAGQGRDQPQHF
TGTGCCTGGAGGGCGGGACAGGGGAGGGATCAGCCCCAGCATTTT
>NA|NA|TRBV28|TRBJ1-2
CASNNGGAFYGYTF
TGTGCCAGCAATAACGGTGGGGCGTTCTATGGCTACACCTTC
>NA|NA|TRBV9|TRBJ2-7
CASSVGGLNYEQYF
TGTGCCAGCAGCGTAGGGGGACTTAACTACGAGCAGTACTTC
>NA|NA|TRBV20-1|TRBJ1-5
CSASSQGGQPQHF
TGCAGTGCTAGTAGCCAGGGCGGTCAGCCCCAGCATTTT
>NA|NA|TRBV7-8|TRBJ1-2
CASSPSGTYGYTF
TGTGCCAGCAGCCCGAGTGGGACCTATGGCTACACCTTC
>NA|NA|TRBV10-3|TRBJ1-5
CAISERGGDTYQPQHF
TGTGCCATCAGTGAGCGGGGAGGGGACACTTATCAGCCCCAGCATTTT
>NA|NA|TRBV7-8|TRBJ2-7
CASSLGDRAQYF
TGTGCCAGCAGCCTCGGTGATCGCGCGCAGTACTTC
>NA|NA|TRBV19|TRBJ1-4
CASSIGTHEKLFF
TGTGCCAGTAGTATCGGGACACATGAAAAACTGTTTTTT
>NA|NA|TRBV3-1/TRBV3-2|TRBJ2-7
CASSQDRALEQYF
TGTGCCAGCAGCCAAGACAGGGCGCTCGAGCAGTACTTC
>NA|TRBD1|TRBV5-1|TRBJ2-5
CASSLGGRGHQETQYF
TGCGCCAGCAGCTTGGGGGGCAGGGGGCACCAAGAGACCCAGTACTTC
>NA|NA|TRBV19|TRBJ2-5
CASSIEETQYF
TGTGCCAGTAGTATAGAGGAGACCCAGTACTTC
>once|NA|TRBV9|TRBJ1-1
CASSPEMGARTEAFF
TGTGCCAGCAGCCCGGAGATGGGGGCGCGCACTGAAGCTTTCTTT